This T cell receptor (beta chain) was sequenced during a study of CD8 T cells in Susac syndrome. Study background: Patients with Susac syndrome were therapy-naive, on corticosteroids, or on intravenous immunoglobulin alone at blood draw.

The diagnostic criteria for definite or probable disease, as recently defined, were met by the patients with Susac syndrome. Notes on this clonotype: Its cognate antigen is unknown.

Random hexamers primed reverse transcription of about 0.5 to 1 ug RNA. Amplification of the TCR beta CDR3 was carried out by immunoSEQ multiplex PCR, which spanned a total of 54 Vbeta and 13 Jbeta segments. TCRdb reanalysed the immunoSEQ multiplex PCR reads using MiXCR and keeps one entry per CDR3 protein. The data show some 210,000 distinct CDR3 sequences, less than 95% seen once. Study-wide points: CD4+ repertoires of Susac syndrome patients lacked detectable clonal expansion.

V gave up 3 bases and J gave up 6 bases, with 14 bases separating them. Per the germline V gene, CDR1 is LGHDT and CDR2 is YNNKEL (reference sequence). There are 15 residues in the CDR3. The specimen sequenced was CD4+ T cells from PBMCs. This clonotype originated in a human donor with Susac syndrome. The chain employs TRBV3-1 and TRBJ2-2; D remains unclear. As DNA, the CDR3 is TGTGCCAGCAGCCAGGCTAGGGCCTTCGCCGGGGAGCTGTTTTTT. It codes for CASSQARAFAGELFF.